Listed below are T cell receptor beta chains from one sample, sequenced in a study of T cells after yellow fever vaccination. TCRdb recomputed calls from the 5' RACE reads with MiXCR, one row per CDR3 protein. The table has 200,000 to 300,000 distinct CDR3 sequences, over 10% seen once. Sequences were derived from CD4+ T cells sorted from PBMCs, sampled 45 days after the yellow fever booster vaccination. These TCRs come from a man between 25 and 39 years old who received the YFV17D yellow fever vaccine. Each CDR3 is given with its conserved first and last residue. The order of the fields is D gene, V gene, clone size, J gene, CDR3 DNA, CDR3 protein. D genes are given only for firm matches. Size tells how often a clone was seen (once, few, many) or the class of an expanded clone, and some rows leave it out.

NA,TRBV6-1,NA,TRBJ1-2,TGTGCCAGCAGCCCCACCAGGCGCCCTAACTATGGCTACACCTTC,CASSPTRRPNYGYTF
TRBD2,TRBV20-1,few,TRBJ2-1,TGCAGTGCTAGCGGGGGGAATGAGCAGTTCTTC,CSASGGNEQFF
TRBD1,TRBV20-1,NA,TRBJ1-5,TGCAGTGCTACCTCTAGGGACAGGGGAGGAAGTCAGCCCCAGCATTTT,CSATSRDRGGSQPQHF
TRBD2,TRBV20-1,NA,TRBJ2-3,TGCAGTGCTAGATTGGCGGGAGCGTCGGATACGCAGTATTTT,CSARLAGASDTQYF
TRBD2,TRBV12-3/TRBV12-4,few,TRBJ2-5,TGTGCCAGCAGTGTCCTCGGACTAGCCCGGGGCCAGACCCAGTACTTC,CASSVLGLARGQTQYF
TRBD2,TRBV6-1,few,TRBJ2-3,TGTGCCAGCAGAAACCGGGACTACACAGATACGCAGTATTTT,CASRNRDYTDTQYF
TRBD2,TRBV7-8,many,TRBJ2-7,TGTGCCAGCAGCTTAGCGAGGACTAGCTTTCTTTTAATGGACGAGCAGTACTTC,CASSLARTSFLLMDEQYF
TRBD1,TRBV25-1,NA,TRBJ2-7,TGTGCCAGCAGTGAAACCTCCAGGGGGCCGTACTTC,CASSETSRGPYF
TRBD2,TRBV12-3/TRBV12-4,NA,TRBJ2-7,TGTGCCAGCAGGGGGCTAGCGGCCCCCGAGCAGTACTTC,CASRGLAAPEQYF
NA,TRBV10-3,few,TRBJ2-1,TGTGCCATCAGTGAGCCCGGTGAGCAGTTCTTC,CAISEPGEQFF
TRBD2,TRBV6-2/TRBV6-3,few,TRBJ2-1,TGTGCCAGCAGCCTAAACCTTCTAGCGGATTCCTCCTACAATGAGCAGTTCTTC,CASSLNLLADSSYNEQFF
NA,TRBV28,NA,TRBJ2-7,TGTGCCAGCGGGGGTTGGACAGCGCTCTCCTACGAGCAGTACTTC,CASGGWTALSYEQYF
NA,TRBV7-2,NA,TRBJ1-4,TGTGCCAGCAATTTGGTAGGGGGAGGTGAAAAACTGTTTTTT,CASNLVGGGEKLFF
NA,TRBV10-2,few,TRBJ2-1,TGCGCCAGCAGGTGGAGGGATGAGCAGTTCTTC,CASRWRDEQFF
TRBD2,TRBV7-2,few,TRBJ2-7,TGTGCCAGCAGGGCTGTCGGGACTAGCGGGAGGTTCGAGCAGTACTTC,CASRAVGTSGRFEQYF
NA,TRBV29-1,NA,TRBJ2-1,TGCAGCGTTGGACTGTCATCCTACAATGAGCAGTTCTTC,CSVGLSSYNEQFF
NA,TRBV7-2,NA,TRBJ1-6,TGTGCCAGCACCCTAAACTGGGGGAATTCACCCCTCCACTTT,CASTLNWGNSPLHF
NA,TRBV10-3,few,TRBJ1-5,TGTGCCATCAGTGAGATGGCAGGGGATCAGCCCCAGCATTTT,CAISEMAGDQPQHF
TRBD1,TRBV5-5,few,TRBJ1-2,TGTGCCAGCAGCCACGACAGGGGTGGCTACACCTTC,CASSHDRGGYTF
NA,TRBV12-3/TRBV12-4,once,TRBJ1-5,TGTGACAGCAGTTTAGCCGGCTATCAGCCCCAGCATTTT,CDSSLAGYQPQHF
NA,TRBV30,NA,TRBJ2-1,TGTGCCTGGACTCGAGAGCGGCTTCGCAATGAGCAGTTCTTC,CAWTRERLRNEQFF
NA,TRBV5-1,NA,TRBJ2-1,TGCGCCAGCAGCTTGATTGTCGACTACAATGAGCAGTTCTTC,CASSLIVDYNEQFF
NA,TRBV10-3,NA,TRBJ1-2,TGTGCCATCAGTGCTCACAGACAGCAGGACTATGGCTACACCTTC,CAISAHRQQDYGYTF
NA,TRBV27,NA,TRBJ2-1,TGTGCCAGTCAATTAGGGGCGAGATCCTACAATGAGCAGTTCTTC,CASQLGARSYNEQFF
NA,TRBV18,few,TRBJ1-2,TGTGCCAGCTCACCAGGGTCGACAGAATATGGCTACACCTTC,CASSPGSTEYGYTF
TRBD2,TRBV20-1,few,TRBJ2-2,TGCAGTGCTAGAGATGGACTAGCGGGTCCCTCCACCGGGGAGCTGTTTTTT,CSARDGLAGPSTGELFF
TRBD2,TRBV15,NA,TRBJ2-1,TGTGCCACCAGCAGAAATTTTGGGGGGGGATACAATGAGCAGTTCTTC,CATSRNFGGGYNEQFF
NA,TRBV4-3,few,TRBJ2-7,TGCGCCAGCAGCCAAGAAAATAGGGGGGTCTACGAGCAGTACTTC,CASSQENRGVYEQYF
TRBD2,TRBV20-1,NA,TRBJ2-5,TGCAGTGCTACCCCACCGGGACTAGCGGGACTGAGAGAGACCAAGTACTTC,CSATPPGLAGLRETKYF
TRBD1,TRBV12-3/TRBV12-4,NA,TRBJ2-7,TGTGCCACCACCCGGCAGGGGGAGACGTACGAGCAGTACTTC,CATTRQGETYEQYF
TRBD1,TRBV18,NA,TRBJ1-1,TGTGCCAGCTCACCCCGCAGGGGGTCAGAAGCTTTCTTT,CASSPRRGSEAFF
TRBD2,TRBV12-5,few,TRBJ2-1,TGTGCTAGTGGCCCTCCGGCGGGAGGTTACGGTGAGCAGTTCTTC,CASGPPAGGYGEQFF
TRBD2,TRBV5-1,few,TRBJ2-3,TGCGCCAGCAGACCAGGACTAGCGGAAAGCACAGATACGCAGTATTTT,CASRPGLAESTDTQYF
TRBD2,TRBV20-1,NA,TRBJ2-3,TGCAGTGCTAGACTAGCGGGAGGCGGAGATACGCAGTATTTT,CSARLAGGGDTQYF